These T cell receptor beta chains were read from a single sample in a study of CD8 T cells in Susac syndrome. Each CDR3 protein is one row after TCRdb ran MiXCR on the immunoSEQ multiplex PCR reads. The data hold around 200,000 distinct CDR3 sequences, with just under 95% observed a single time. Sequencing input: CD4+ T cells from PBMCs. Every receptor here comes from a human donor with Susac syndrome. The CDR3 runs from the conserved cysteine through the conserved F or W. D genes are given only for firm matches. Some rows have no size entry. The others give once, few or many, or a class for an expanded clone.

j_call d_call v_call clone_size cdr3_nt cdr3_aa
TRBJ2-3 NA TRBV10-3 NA TGTGCCATCAGTGACACCACGACTGGCACAGATACGCAGTATTTT CAISDTTTGTDTQYF
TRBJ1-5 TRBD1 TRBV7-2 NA TGTGCCAGCAGGGAAGGTGGACAGGGCCTTCAGCCCCAGCATTTT CASREGGQGLQPQHF
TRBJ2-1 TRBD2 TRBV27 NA TGTGCCAGCAGTCCAAGCGGGGGGGCCTCTGGTGAGCAGTTCTTC CASSPSGGASGEQFF
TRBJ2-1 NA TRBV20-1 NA TGCAGTGCTAGGGAATCTAGCGCCAGCTCCTACAATGAGCAGTTCTTC CSARESSASSYNEQFF
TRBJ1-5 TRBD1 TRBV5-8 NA TGTGCCAGCAGCAGACAGGGAGATCAGCCCCAGCATTTT CASSRQGDQPQHF
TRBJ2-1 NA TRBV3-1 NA TGTGCCAGCAGCCCCCCCTCCTACAATGAGCAGTTCTTC CASSPPSYNEQFF
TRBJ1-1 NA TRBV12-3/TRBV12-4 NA TGTGCCAGCAGTCGCCCTCCAGCGAACACTGAAGCTTTCTTT CASSRPPANTEAFF
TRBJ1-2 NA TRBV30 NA TGTGCCTGGAAAAAGTCTGGGGGAATGGGTTTGGGCTACACCTTC CAWKKSGGMGLGYTF
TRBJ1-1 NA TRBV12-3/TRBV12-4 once TGTGCCAGCATGGGGGGCAGCTACCACACTGAAGCTTTCTTT CASMGGSYHTEAFF
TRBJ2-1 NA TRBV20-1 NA TGCAGTGCTACAATCGGCGCCGGGGATGAGCAGTTCTTC CSATIGAGDEQFF
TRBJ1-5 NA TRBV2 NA TGTGCCAGCAGTCAGCCCGGGACGGCCAATCAGCCCCAGCATTTT CASSQPGTANQPQHF
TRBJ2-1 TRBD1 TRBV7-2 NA TGTGCCAGCAGCCCGCAGGGGGCCGACGATGAGCAGTTCTTC CASSPQGADDEQFF
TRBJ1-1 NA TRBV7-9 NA TGTGCCAGCAGGCGACAGGCCCCGGGGGTGAACACTGAAGCTTTCTTT CASRRQAPGVNTEAFF
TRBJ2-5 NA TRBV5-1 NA TGCGCCAGCAGCTTGGGTGATATGGAAGGAGAGACCCAGTACTTC CASSLGDMEGETQYF
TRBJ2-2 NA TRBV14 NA TGTGCCAGCAGCTCAGCGAATCTCGGGGAGCTGTTTTTT CASSSANLGELFF
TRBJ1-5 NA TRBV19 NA TGTGCCAGTAGCCAGGGTGGCAATCAGCCCCAGCATTTT CASSQGGNQPQHF
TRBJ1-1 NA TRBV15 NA TGTGCCACCAGCAGAGACGCCGCCGGGCTGGACACTGAAGCTTTCTTT CATSRDAAGLDTEAFF
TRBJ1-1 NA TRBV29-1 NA TGCAGCGGGGTAACTGGGTATGAAGCTTTCTTT CSGVTGYEAFF
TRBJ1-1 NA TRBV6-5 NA TGTGCCAGCAGTTACTCGATTCCCGGGCGGTCCTTCACTGAAGCTTTCTTT CASSYSIPGRSFTEAFF
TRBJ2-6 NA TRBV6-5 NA TGTGCCAGCACCCTTAGCGGTGGGGCCAACGTCCTGACTTTC CASTLSGGANVLTF
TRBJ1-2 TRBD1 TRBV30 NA TGTGCCTGGAGGGGGACAGGGGGCTATGGCTACACCTTC CAWRGTGGYGYTF
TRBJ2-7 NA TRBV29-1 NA TGCAGCGTTGAACTGGGCGCTAGCTACGAGCAGTACTTC CSVELGASYEQYF
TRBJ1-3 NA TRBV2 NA TGTGCCAGCAACTTACAGGGATCTTCTGGAAACACCATATATTTT CASNLQGSSGNTIYF
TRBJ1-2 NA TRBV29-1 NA TGCAGCGTGGCCGCCGGGGGGGCAAAGGGCTACACCTTC CSVAAGGAKGYTF
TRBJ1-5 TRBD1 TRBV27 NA TGTGCCAGCAGAGGGGGCCCTAATCAGCCCCAGCATTTT CASRGGPNQPQHF
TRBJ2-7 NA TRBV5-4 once TGTGCCAGCAGCCATCAAGGGACCCCCTACGAGCAGTACTTC CASSHQGTPYEQYF
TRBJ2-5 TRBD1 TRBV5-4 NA TGTGCCAGCAGCTTAAAGACAGGGGAAGAGACCCAGTACTTC CASSLKTGEETQYF
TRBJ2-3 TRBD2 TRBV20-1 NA TGCAGTGCTAGAGATCTGAGCGGGAGGGACCCAGATACGCAGTATTTT CSARDLSGRDPDTQYF
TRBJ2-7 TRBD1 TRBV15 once TGTGCCACCAGCACGAGGACAGGGATGGCAGAGCAGTACTTC CATSTRTGMAEQYF
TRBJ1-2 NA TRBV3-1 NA TGTGCCAGCAGCCAAGTCGGGGTCTATGGCTACACCTTC CASSQVGVYGYTF
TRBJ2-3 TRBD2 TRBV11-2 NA TGTGCCAGCAGCTTAGATTTACTAGCGGGAGTTGCAGATACGCAGTATTTT CASSLDLLAGVADTQYF
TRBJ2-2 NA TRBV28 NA TGTGCCAGCAGTTTATTGGTCACCGGGGAGCTGTTTTTT CASSLLVTGELFF
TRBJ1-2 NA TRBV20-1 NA TGCAGTGCTGCAAACCGGGACACCAACTATGGCTACACCTTC CSAANRDTNYGYTF
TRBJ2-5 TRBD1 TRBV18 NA TGTGCCAGCTCACCACCGGACAGGGGGACAGAGACCCAGTACTTC CASSPPDRGTETQYF